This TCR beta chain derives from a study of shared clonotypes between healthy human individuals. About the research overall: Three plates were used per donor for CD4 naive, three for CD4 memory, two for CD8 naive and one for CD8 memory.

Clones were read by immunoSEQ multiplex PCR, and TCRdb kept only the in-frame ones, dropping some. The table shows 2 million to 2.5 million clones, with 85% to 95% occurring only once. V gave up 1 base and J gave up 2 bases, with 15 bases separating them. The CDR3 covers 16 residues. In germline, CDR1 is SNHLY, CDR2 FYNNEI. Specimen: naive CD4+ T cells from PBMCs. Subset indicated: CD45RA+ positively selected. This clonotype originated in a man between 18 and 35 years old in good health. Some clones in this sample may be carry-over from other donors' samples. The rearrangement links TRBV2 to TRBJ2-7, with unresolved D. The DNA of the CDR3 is TGTGCCAGCAGTGAAGATACCGGTAGTGGAGCCTACGAGCAGTACTTC. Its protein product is CASSEDTGSGAYEQYF. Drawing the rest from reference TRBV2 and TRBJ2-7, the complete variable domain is EPEVTQTPSHQVTQMGQEVILRCVPISNHLYFYWYRQILGQKVEFLVSFYNNEISEKSEIFDDQFSVERPDGSNFTLKIRSTKLEDSAMYFCASSEDTGSGAYEQYFGPGTRLTVT.